This T cell receptor (beta chain) was retrieved from a study of blood T cells in healthy people across ages. CDR3 length equals 13 residues. Germline CDR1 SQVTM, CDR2 ANQGSEA. A second about 6 to 12 cycle PCR used barcoded and J-beta primers. TCRdb used MiXCR to reprocess the 5' RACE reads, holding one entry per CDR3 protein. The sample has 800,000 to 950,000 distinct CDR3 sequences, roughly 40% seen once. Details on this clonotype: Being one base from a much bigger clone, this may be a read error.

Donor samples were obtained from healthy Caucasian individuals from Russia, aged 6 to 90. The sequence was collected from a man aged 18 to 29 in good health. The sequenced sample consisted of blood. The rearrangement links TRBV29-1 to TRBJ2-5; D gene uncertain. The DNA matches TRBJ2-1 better at its end, which makes the J call doubtful. This chain's CDR3 is CSVLWRDQETQFF. The DNA for the CDR3 is TGCAGCGTCCTGTGGCGAGATCAAGAGACCCAGTTCTTC.